This T cell receptor beta chain comes out of a study of T cells in Graves' hyperthyroidism and ophthalmopathy (dated by TCRdb to the late 2010s). General notes on the study: Peripheral blood samples were taken at initial diagnosis, before any treatment was given. To identify distinguishing TCR V-J signatures, a discovery cohort of about 100 patients was used, comprising 43 with Graves' ophthalmopathy and some 60 with stable Graves' hyperthyroidism. An independent validation cohort of around 19 hyperthyroidism patients and over 15 patients who later progressed to ophthalmopathy tested prospective prediction of ophthalmopathy. The 100 or so discovery patients were divided at random into training and test sets in a 7:3 ratio. The study also compared thyroid tissue and blood T-cell repertoires from 5 to 7 Graves' hyperthyroidism patients. Following sampling, methimazole starting at 30 mg daily was given to hyperthyroidism patients, and high-dose intravenous methylprednisolone was given to ophthalmopathy patients. TCR Vbeta CDR3 sequencing of 135 peripheral blood samples (approximately 44 ophthalmopathy, under 80 hyperthyroidism and roughly 17 progressor patients) is reported in the paper. What the research found in general, with its limitations: In validation, the model predicted progression to ophthalmopathy a median of around six months before onset, with over 55% sensitivity and 72.22% specificity. Most expanded thyroid clonotypes (frequency above 0.001) were also found in blood, which suggests that blood repertoires may mirror thyroid immune responses. Ophthalmopathy was separated from stable hyperthyroidism by a 13 V-J signature model, with about 86% sensitivity and around 81% specificity obtained in cross-validation and 80%/75% obtained in testing. Sample size was not statistically predetermined, and investigators were not blinded to group allocation.

In regard to this clonotype: It lacks a known antigen. Per-base qualities were not stored, and no clone one base away is much larger.

TCR beta CDR3 regions were amplified from RNA transcripts. The first round of RT-PCR for the TCR CDR3 was performed with the HTBI primer set and the Qiagen OneStep RT-PCR kit. Libraries were constructed in a second round of multiplex PCR, after which size selection and purification were carried out. Paired-end sequencing of the libraries was performed with 100 bp reads on an Illumina HiSeq2000. Processing in the source paper ran as follows. Raw data were processed with SOAPnuke, discarding reads with adapters, uncalled bases, mean Phred below 15, or no exact constant-primer or identifier match. High-quality paired reads were merged with COPE v1.2.5, and unique nucleotide sequences were defined as clonotypes. MiTCR v1.1 was used to align clonotypes to the IMGT TRBV, TRBD and TRBJ reference segments. Only V-J combinations with frequency above 0.0001, covering about 99% of repertoires, were analysed. The TCS score was defined as the ratio of F50 (clonal expansion) to E x V (chaos), calculated using BLOSUM62-based TCRdist between CDR3 peptides within each V-J. Welch's t-statistics and random forest reduced 500 to 550 V-J features to 10 to 15, which were used in a naive Bayes classifier (R e1071). The similarity between thyroid and blood repertoires was quantified using the Morisita-Horn index. The public reads were quality trimmed at Q25 with fastp and then assembled into clones with MiXCR by TCRdb, keeping productive beta chains. Rows with one shared CDR3 protein collapse into an entry with the most common genes and DNA. None of the V and J calls come from the authors' own analysis; TCRdb made them. The sample has hundreds of thousands of distinct CDR3 sequences on record, roughly 37% of them singletons. The ten largest clones add up to 8% to 9% of the sample.

Stable Graves' hyperthyroidism was defined as the absence of progression to ophthalmopathy over 18 months of follow-up. Hyperthyroidism patients were newly diagnosed, had a disease duration of under 2 months, and were aged 18 to 65 years. Patients with uncontrolled infections, other autoimmune diseases, pregnancy or lactation were excluded. Diagnoses relied on clinical symptoms, serum thyroxine and TRAb, thyroid ultrasound and orbital computed tomography. Ficoll-Paque density gradient centrifugation was used to isolate PBMCs from 9.5 to 10 ml of fresh peripheral blood. Total RNA was extracted using Trizol reagent, and RNA quality was assessed on an Agilent 2100 Bioanalyzer. The CDR3 sequence holds 16 residues, the cysteine and phenylalanine included. Only CDR3 DNA is held: 48 bases, read in frame from base 1. Reading the germline V gene (reference sequence) gives CDR1 SEHNR and CDR2 FQNEAQ. V ends up 3 bases short and J 0 bases short, with an unmatched junction base count of 7.

The sequence joins TRBV7-9 to TRBJ2-5, and TRBD2 aligns with 7 junction nucleotides. The TCR originated in a man aged 18 to 30 with Graves' hyperthyroidism. The specimen sequenced was blood. The CDR3 protein sequence reads: CASSLLAVMYQETQYF. The base sequence is TGTGCCAGCAGCTTGCTAGCGGTGATGTACCAAGAGACCCAGTACTTC.